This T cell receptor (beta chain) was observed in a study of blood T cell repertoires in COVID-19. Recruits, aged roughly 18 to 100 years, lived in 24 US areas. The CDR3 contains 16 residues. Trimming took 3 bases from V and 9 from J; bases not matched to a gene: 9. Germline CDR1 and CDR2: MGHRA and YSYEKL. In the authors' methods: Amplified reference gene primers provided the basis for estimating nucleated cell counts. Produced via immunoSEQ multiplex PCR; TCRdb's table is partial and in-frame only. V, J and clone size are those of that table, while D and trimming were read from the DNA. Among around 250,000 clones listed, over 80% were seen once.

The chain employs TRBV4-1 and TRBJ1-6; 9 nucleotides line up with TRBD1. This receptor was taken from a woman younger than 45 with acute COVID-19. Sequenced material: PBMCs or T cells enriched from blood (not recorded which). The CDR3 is CASSHPGGTGFSPLHF. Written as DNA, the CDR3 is TGCGCCAGCAGCCACCCCGGCGGGACAGGGTTTTCACCCCTCCACTTT.